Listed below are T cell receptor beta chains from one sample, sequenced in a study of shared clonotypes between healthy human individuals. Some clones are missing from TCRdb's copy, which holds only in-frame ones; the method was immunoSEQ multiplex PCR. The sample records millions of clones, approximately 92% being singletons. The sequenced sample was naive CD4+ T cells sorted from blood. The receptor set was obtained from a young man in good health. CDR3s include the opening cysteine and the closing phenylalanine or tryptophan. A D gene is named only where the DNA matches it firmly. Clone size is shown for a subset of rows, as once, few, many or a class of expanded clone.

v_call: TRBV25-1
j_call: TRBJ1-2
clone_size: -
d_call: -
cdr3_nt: TGTGCCAGCAGTGAATGGTCGAACGGGTGGGAGCTCTATGGCTACACCTTC
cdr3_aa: CASSEWSNGWELYGYTF

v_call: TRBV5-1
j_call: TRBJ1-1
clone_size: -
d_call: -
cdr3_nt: TGCGCCAGCAGCCTCGACAGCCTACAACCTGAAGCTTTCTTT
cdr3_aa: CASSLDSLQPEAFF

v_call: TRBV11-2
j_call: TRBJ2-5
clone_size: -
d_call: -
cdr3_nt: TGTGCCAGCAGCTTAGAGGGGTGGTATGTCCGACAAGAGACCCAGTACTTC
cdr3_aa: CASSLEGWYVRQETQYF

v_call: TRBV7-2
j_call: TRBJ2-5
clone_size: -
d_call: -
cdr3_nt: TGTGCCAGCAGCTTAGATAAGACCCAGTACTTC
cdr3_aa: CASSLDKTQYF

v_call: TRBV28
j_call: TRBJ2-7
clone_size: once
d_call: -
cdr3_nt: TGTGCCAGCAGCACAGGTTCTTCCTACGAGCAGTACTTC
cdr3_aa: CASSTGSSYEQYF

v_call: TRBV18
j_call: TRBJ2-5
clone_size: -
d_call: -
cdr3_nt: TGTGCCAGCTCACCACGGAACAAACAAGAGACCCAGTACTTC
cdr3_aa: CASSPRNKQETQYF

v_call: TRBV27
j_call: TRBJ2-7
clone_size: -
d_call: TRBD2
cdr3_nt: TGTGCCAGCAGTCAGCCCGGGACTAGCGGGAGGGCCGTCTACGAGCAGTACTTC
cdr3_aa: CASSQPGTSGRAVYEQYF

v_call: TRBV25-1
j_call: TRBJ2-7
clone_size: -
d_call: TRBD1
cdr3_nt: TGTGCCAGCAGTTCAGACAGGGGGACCCACGAGCAGTACTTC
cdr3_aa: CASSSDRGTHEQYF

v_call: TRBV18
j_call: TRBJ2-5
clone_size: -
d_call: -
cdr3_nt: TGTGCCAGCTCACCACCGGAGGGGACCCAGTACTTC
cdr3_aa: CASSPPEGTQYF

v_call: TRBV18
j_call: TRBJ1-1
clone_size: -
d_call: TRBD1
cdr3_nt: TGTGCCAGCTCACCACCGCCAGGGGGCACTGAAGCTTTCTTT
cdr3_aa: CASSPPPGGTEAFF

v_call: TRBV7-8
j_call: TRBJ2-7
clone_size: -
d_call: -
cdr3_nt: TGTGCCAGCAGCTTAGGGGGCGGGTCCTCGCCCTCCTGGGAGCAGTACTTC
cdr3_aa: CASSLGGGSSPSWEQYF

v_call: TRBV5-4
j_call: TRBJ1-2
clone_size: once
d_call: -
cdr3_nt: TGTGCCAGCAGCTTGGCAGGGACCGGTGGCTACACCTTC
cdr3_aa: CASSLAGTGGYTF

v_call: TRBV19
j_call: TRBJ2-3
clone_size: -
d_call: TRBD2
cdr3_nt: TGTGCCAGTAGTACGGGGAGGGTAGATACGCAGTATTTT
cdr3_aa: CASSTGRVDTQYF

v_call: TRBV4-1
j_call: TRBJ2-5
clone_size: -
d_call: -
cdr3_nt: TGCGCCAGCAGCCCGACTCAAAAAAATCAAGAGACCCAGTACTTC
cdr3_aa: CASSPTQKNQETQYF

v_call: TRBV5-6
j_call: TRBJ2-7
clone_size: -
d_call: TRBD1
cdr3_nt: TGTGCCAGCAGCTCCCAGGACAGGGGCTACGAGCAGTACTTC
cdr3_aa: CASSSQDRGYEQYF

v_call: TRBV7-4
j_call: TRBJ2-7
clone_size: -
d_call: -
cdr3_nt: TGTGCCAGCAGCTTAGCGCTTAAGCAGGGGCTCCCTTTGGAGCAGTACTTC
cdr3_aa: CASSLALKQGLPLEQYF

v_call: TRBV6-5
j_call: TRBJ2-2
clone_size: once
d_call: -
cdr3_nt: TGTGCCAGCACAACGGACACCGGGGAGCTGTTTTTT
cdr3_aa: CASTTDTGELFF

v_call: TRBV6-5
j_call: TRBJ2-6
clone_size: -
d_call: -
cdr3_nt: TGTGCCAGCACCAGGGGTGCTGGGGCCAACGTCCTGACTTTC
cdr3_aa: CASTRGAGANVLTF

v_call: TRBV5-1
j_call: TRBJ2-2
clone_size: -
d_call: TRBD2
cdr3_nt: TGCGCCAGCAGCCGAATGACTAGCGGGAGCTTGGAGAACGGGGAGCTGTTTTTT
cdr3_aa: CASSRMTSGSLENGELFF

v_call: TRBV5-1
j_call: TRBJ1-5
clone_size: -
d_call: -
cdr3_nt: TGCGCCAGCAGCCCCGAACAGGGAGGGCAGCCCCAGCATTTT
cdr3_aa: CASSPEQGGQPQHF

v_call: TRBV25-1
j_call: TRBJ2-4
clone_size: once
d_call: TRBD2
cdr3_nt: TGTGCCAGCAGCGAGGCGGGGGGCGGCATTCAGTACTTC
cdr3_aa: CASSEAGGGIQYF

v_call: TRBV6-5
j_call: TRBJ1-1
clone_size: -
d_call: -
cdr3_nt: TGTGCCAGCAGTTACTCACCTCAAAATAGACCAGCTTTCTTT
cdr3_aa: CASSYSPQNRPAFF

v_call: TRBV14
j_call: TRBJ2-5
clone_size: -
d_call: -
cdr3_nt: TGTGCCAGCAGCCAAGTCAGGGAGCGTCAGTACTTC
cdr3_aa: CASSQVRERQYF

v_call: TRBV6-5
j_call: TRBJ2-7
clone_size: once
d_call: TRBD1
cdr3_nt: TGTGCCAGCAGTTACCGGACAGGGGAGTACGAGCAGTACTTC
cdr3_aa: CASSYRTGEYEQYF

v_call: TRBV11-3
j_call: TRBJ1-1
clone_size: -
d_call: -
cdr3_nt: TGTGCCAGCAGCTTTAGTTACACTGAAGCTTTCTTT
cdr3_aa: CASSFSYTEAFF

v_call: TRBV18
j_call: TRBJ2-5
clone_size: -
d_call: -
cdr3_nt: TGTGCCAGCTCACCAGGGAGCGAAGAGACCCAGTACTTC
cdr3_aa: CASSPGSEETQYF

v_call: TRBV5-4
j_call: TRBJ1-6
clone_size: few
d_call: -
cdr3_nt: TGTGCCAGCAGCCAGGACATCTATAATTCACCCCTCCACTTT
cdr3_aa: CASSQDIYNSPLHF